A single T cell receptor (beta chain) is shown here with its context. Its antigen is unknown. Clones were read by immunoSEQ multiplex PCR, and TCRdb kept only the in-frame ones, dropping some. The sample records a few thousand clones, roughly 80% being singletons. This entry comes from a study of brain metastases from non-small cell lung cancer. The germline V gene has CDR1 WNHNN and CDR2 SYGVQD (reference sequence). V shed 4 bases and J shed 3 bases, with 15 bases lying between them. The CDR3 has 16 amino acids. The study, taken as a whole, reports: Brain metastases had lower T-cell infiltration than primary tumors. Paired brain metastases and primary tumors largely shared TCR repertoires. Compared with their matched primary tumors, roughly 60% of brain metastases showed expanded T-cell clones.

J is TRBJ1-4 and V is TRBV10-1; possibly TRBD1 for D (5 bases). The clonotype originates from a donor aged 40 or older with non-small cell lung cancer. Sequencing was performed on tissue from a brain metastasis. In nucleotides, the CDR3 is TGCGCCAGCAGTGGAGGCAGGGTGAGGGCTAATGAAAAACTGTTTTTT. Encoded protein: CASSGGRVRANEKLFF.